Listed here are 29 T cell receptor beta chains from one sample, sequenced in a study of PD-1 blockade in classical Hodgkin lymphoma. Assay used: immunoSEQ multiplex PCR; TCRdb lists only in-frame clones, some missing. This table has around 19,000 clones, about 80% appearing once. The sample's time point: cycle 4 day 1 (C4D1), after five to seven weeks of nivolumab. The patients all showed relapse after autologous stem cell transplantation, while their brentuximab vedotin exposure varied. Material: peripheral blood mononuclear cells (PBMCs), obtained before the fourth cycle of nivolumab. These receptors all come from a human donor with classical Hodgkin lymphoma.

V and J are TRBV13 and TRBJ1-2; 9 bases match TRBD1. CDR1 and CDR2 from the germline V gene are PRHDT and FYEKMQ (reference sequence). V was clipped by 5 bases and J by 3 bases; unmatched bases: 7. The CDR3 spans 15 residues. CDR3 coding DNA: TGTGCCAGCAGCCCAGGGCGGGACAGGGACTATGGCTACACCTTC. This translates into CASSPGRDRDYGYTF.

About this clone: Other nucleotide sequences from this sample produce the same CDR3. The chain recombines TRBV6-6 with TRBJ1-5; D uncertain. V lost 2 bases and J 5 bases, leaving 10 bases between the germline ends. This CDR3 contains 14 residues. The germline gives CDR1 MNHNY, CDR2 SVGAGI (reference sequence). CDR3 in DNA: TGTGCCAGCAGTTACGTGGGGTCCGATCAGCCCCAGCATTTT. Protein sequence: CASSYVGSDQPQHF.

V usage is TRBV7-8 and J usage is TRBJ2-1; TRBD1 agrees at 7 bases. The CDR3 covers 14 residues. The germline V gene encodes CDR1 SGHVS and CDR2 FQNEAQ. Trimming at V came to 4 bases and at J to 7 bases, leaving 7 bases not matched to a gene. The CDR3 DNA reads as TGTGCCAGCAGCTCCTTAGGGGGCTGGAATGAGCAGTTCTTC. Translation gives CASSSLGGWNEQFF.

By sample share, this clone is medium-sized. The chain links TRBV4-1 to TRBJ1-2; D remains ambiguous. The V gene's germline CDR1 is MGHRA and CDR2 YSYEKL. This CDR3 is 15 amino acids long. Trimming left V 4 bases short and J 5 bases short, with 17 bases between. The CDR3 DNA follows: TGCGCCAGCAGCCTGTCGACTACGTCTGTATATGGCTACACCTTC. Protein sequence: CASSLSTTSVYGYTF.

J is TRBJ1-6 and V is TRBV5-6, with D maybe TRBD1 (6 bases). The germline V gene encodes CDR1 SGHDT and CDR2 YYEEEE. The CDR3 is made up of 16 amino acids. V was pared by 4 bases and J by 8 bases, with 19 bases between. CDR3 DNA sequence: TGTGCCAGCAGCCTAGGACAGTCCGCGTATGATTCACCCCTCCACTTT. As protein: CASSLGQSAYDSPLHF.

The J gene is TRBJ2-5, the V gene TRBV6-5; either TRBD1 or TRBD2 may fit D (6 bases each). Trimming shortened V by 6 bases and J by 5 bases, and 13 bases separated the two germline ends. The CDR3 length is 13 residues. CDR1 is MNHEY, CDR2 SVGAGI, per germline. CDR3 coding DNA: TGTGCCAGCAGGAGGGGGAGGAGTGAGACCCAGTACTTC. Its protein product is CASRRGRSETQYF.

The chain has TRBV7-6 and TRBJ2-2; D is possibly TRBD1 (6 bases). Trimming left V 7 bases short and J 4 bases short, with 10 bases between. CDR1 and CDR2 from the germline V gene are SGHVS and FNYEAQ. The CDR3 has 13 residues. The CDR3 DNA reads as TGTGCCAGCACGGACAGACTCACCGGGGAGCTGTTTTTT. Protein sequence: CASTDRLTGELFF.

This rearrangement joins TRBV2 to TRBJ2-5; the match to TRBD2 covers 12 bases. This CDR3 comprises 15 residues. The V gene end was trimmed by 8 bases and the J gene end by 4 bases; junction bases not matched to a gene: 8. Germline assignment: CDR1 SNHLY and CDR2 FYNNEI. The chain's CDR3 is CASGQGLAGGETQYF. In nucleotides, the CDR3 is TGTGCCAGCGGACAGGGACTAGCGGGTGGAGAGACCCAGTACTTC.

The gene calls are TRBV28 and TRBJ2-6; D is possibly TRBD1 or TRBD2 (5 bases each). CDR1 is MDHEN and CDR2 is SYDVKM in the germline V gene. This CDR3 has 18 residues. V was shortened by 6 bases and J by 4 bases, with 22 bases between the two germline ends. The CDR3 sequence: CASRAPGPGGAGANVLTF. DNA of the CDR3: TGTGCCAGCAGGGCCCCGGGACCGGGCGGCGCCGGGGCCAACGTCCTGACTTTC.

The chain combines TRBV5-8 with TRBJ2-7; the match to TRBD1 covers 9 bases. V dropped 6 bases and J dropped 2; count of bases not matched to a gene: 6. Germline V gene data show CDR1 as SGHTS and CDR2 as YDEGEE. The CDR3 has 14 amino acids. As DNA, the CDR3 is TGTGCCAGCATCTTTGGGACAGGGACCTACGAGCAGTACTTC. It translates to CASIFGTGTYEQYF.

The chain couples TRBV2 to TRBJ2-5; no definite D call. V lost 6 bases and J 2 bases, leaving 4 bases between the germline ends. CDR1 SNHLY and CDR2 FYNNEI come from the germline V gene. The CDR3 totals 11 residues. CDR3: CASRPQETQYF. The DNA for the CDR3 is TGTGCCAGCAGGCCGCAAGAGACCCAGTACTTC.

The chain carries TRBV28 and TRBJ1-4; 12 positions agree with TRBD1. The CDR3 has 17 residues. V trimming: 5 bases; J trimming: 0 bases; junction bases outside the gene matches: 4. Germline-derived CDR1 and CDR2 are MDHEN and SYDVKM. Here the CDR3 DNA reads TGTGCCAGCAGTAGGGACAGGGGGCCCGCAACTAATGAAAAACTGTTTTTT. Translated: CASSRDRGPATNEKLFF. Complete variable domain (other parts from reference TRBV28 and TRBJ1-4): DVKVTQSSRYLVKRTGEKVFLECVQDMDHENMFWYRQDPGLGLRLIYFSYDVKMKEKGDIPEGYSVSREKKERFSLILESASTNQTSMYLCASSRDRGPATNEKLFFGSGTQLSVL.

The V call is TRBV21-1, the J call TRBJ2-2; TRBD1, as called in the table, went unchecked against the DNA. TRBV21-1 represents a pseudogene. The CDR3 runs 19 residues. Written as DNA, the CDR3 is TGTGCCAGCAGCAAAGCGCCTGACCGGGACAGGAGGAACACCGGGGAGCTGTTTTTT. Translation gives CASSKAPDRDRRNTGELFF.

This chain uses TRBV2 with TRBJ2-5; D perhaps matches TRBD1 (5 bases). The V gene's germline CDR1 is SNHLY and CDR2 FYNNEI. Trimming stripped 4 bases from V and 1 base from J, with 13 bases between. The CDR3 runs 15 residues. CDR3 sequence: CASSALMQGQETQYF. CDR3 nucleotides: TGTGCCAGCAGTGCCCTCATGCAGGGCCAAGAGACCCAGTACTTC.

This clone turned up a few times. In DNA form, the CDR3 reads TGTGCCTGGAGTGAGGGAGCGGGGGGATCCTCTGGGGCCAACGTCCTGACTTTC. Protein sequence: CAWSEGAGGSSGANVLTF. V usage is TRBV30 and J usage is TRBJ2-6; 9 bases line up with TRBD2. CDR1 is GTSNPN, CDR2 SVGIG, per germline (reference sequence). Trimming at V came to 1 base and at J to 0 bases, leaving 7 bases not matched to a gene. The CDR3 consists of 18 residues. The full variable domain, in which reference TRBV30 and TRBJ2-6 provide the parts outside the CDR3, is SQTIHQWPATLVQPVGSPLSLECTVEGTSNPNLYWYRQAAGRGLQLLFYSVGIGQISSEVPQNLSASRPQDRQFILSSKKLLLSDSGFYLCAWSEGAGGSSGANVLTFGAGSRLTVL.

CDR3 in DNA: TGTGCCAGCAGTGCTGGGCCCACGGGGACCCAGTACTTC. It encodes CASSAGPTGTQYF. The chain links TRBV27 to TRBJ2-5; D gene unclear. Germline CDR1 reads MNHEY; CDR2 reads SMNVEV (reference sequence). Trimming left V 5 bases short and J 7 bases short, with 14 bases between. The CDR3 extends over 13 amino acids.

V is TRBV6-1 and J is TRBJ2-5; D assignment may be TRBD1 or TRBD2 (5 bases each). The CDR3 totals 13 residues. Trimming cost V 6 bases and J 5 bases, with 13 bases left between them. Germline assignment: CDR1 MNHNS and CDR2 SASEGT. The CDR3 nucleotides are TGTGCCAGCAGCTGGGACGGCAAGGAGACCCAGTACTTC. It codes for CASSWDGKETQYF.

The chain joins TRBV28 to TRBJ2-5; TRBD2 matches at 7 bases. The length of the CDR3 is 15 residues. V lost 1 base and J lost 5; bases outside the gene matches: 7. Germline-derived CDR1 and CDR2 are MDHEN and SYDVKM. CDR3 region: CASSLSRRGKETQYF. The CDR3 nucleotides are TGTGCCAGCAGTTTATCACGGCGGGGGAAGGAGACCCAGTACTTC.

The chain couples TRBV4-2 to TRBJ2-5; 10 bases are shared with TRBD2. The germline V gene has CDR1 LGHNA and CDR2 YNFKEQ. CDR3 length equals 17 residues. Trimming cost V 0 bases and J 4 bases; bases outside gene matches: 8. CDR3 bases: TGTGCCAGCAGCCAAGATGGTCCTAGCGGGGGCGTAGAGACCCAGTACTTC. Protein sequence: CASSQDGPSGGVETQYF.

V gene TRBV30 combines with J gene TRBJ2-2; D uncertain. The CDR3 loop spans 12 amino acids. V lost 2 bases and J 5 bases, leaving 6 bases between the germline ends. Germline V gene sequence: CDR1 GTSNPN, CDR2 SVGIG (reference sequence). In nucleotides, the CDR3 is TGTGCCTGGAGTCGACGGACCGGGGAGCTGTTTTTT. Encoded protein: CAWSRRTGELFF.

The gene calls are TRBV4-1 and TRBJ2-2; 7 bases align to TRBD1. Germline CDR1 and CDR2: MGHRA and YSYEKL. This CDR3 has 14 amino acids. Trimming at V came to 2 bases and at J to 6 bases, leaving 3 bases not matched to a gene. CDR3 coding DNA: TGCGCCAGCAGCCAAAGACAGGGACCCGGGGAGCTGTTTTTT. Translating gives CASSQRQGPGELFF.

The chain links TRBV19 to TRBJ2-3; possibly TRBD1 for D (5 bases). The CDR3 loop spans 16 amino acids. Germline values: CDR1 LNHDA, CDR2 SQIVND (reference sequence). Trimming removed 3 bases at V and 1 base at J, with 14 bases between. The CDR3, as DNA: TGTGCCAGTAGTATTAATTCCCAGGGCCGCACAGATACGCAGTATTTT. Translation gives CASSINSQGRTDTQYF.

The rearrangement uses TRBV5-1 and TRBJ2-5, with D tentatively TRBD1 (5 bases). The germline V gene has CDR1 SGHRS and CDR2 YFSETQ. This CDR3 has 14 residues. V was clipped by 0 bases and J by 4 bases, with 10 bases between them. CDR3 region: CASSLAGRAETQYF. CDR3 sequence (DNA): TGCGCCAGCAGCTTGGCAGGCAGGGCAGAGACCCAGTACTTC.

A few counts support this clone. V gene TRBV2 combines with J gene TRBJ2-5; the D gene is possibly TRBD2 (6 bases). Germline V gives CDR1 SNHLY, CDR2 FYNNEI. There are 11 residues in the CDR3. V was cut by 8 bases and J by 5 bases, with 9 bases left in between. CDR3 sequence reads: CASSGEETQYF. CDR3 nucleotides: TGTGCCAGCTCGGGAGAGGAGACCCAGTACTTC. The complete variable domain, with remaining parts taken from reference TRBV2 and TRBJ2-5, reads EPEVTQTPSHQVTQMGQEVILRCVPISNHLYFYWYRQILGQKVEFLVSFYNNEISEKSEIFDDQFSVERPDGSNFTLKIRSTKLEDSAMYFCASSGEETQYFGPGTRLLVL.

This chain joins TRBV18 and TRBJ2-7; 7 bases are a match to TRBD2. Germline loops: CDR1 KGHSH, CDR2 LQKENI. The CDR3 runs to 14 residues. V gave up 1 base and J gave up 7 bases; unmatched junction bases: 7. The CDR3 DNA is TGTGCCAGCTCACCACAGGTGGGAGCGGGGGAGCAGTACTTC. Translated: CASSPQVGAGEQYF.

The rearrangement uses TRBV5-1 and TRBJ2-7; D uncertain. The CDR3 runs to 12 residues. Germline assignment: CDR1 SGHRS and CDR2 YFSETQ. The V and J ends lost 1 base and 3 bases respectively, with 5 bases between them. The chain's CDR3 is CASSLSLYEQYF. The CDR3 DNA sequence: TGCGCCAGCAGCTTGTCTCTCTACGAGCAGTACTTC.

This clone appeared a single time. The chain uses TRBV23-1 and TRBJ2-4, with 7 nucleotides matching TRBD1. TRBV23-1 qualifies as an ORF whose function is uncertain. Losses at the gene ends were 4 bases for V and 12 bases for J; bases not matched to a gene: 9. The CDR3 loop spans 13 amino acids. This chain's CDR3 is CASSRRLRGSQYF. For the CDR3, the DNA is TGCGCCAGCAGTCGTAGACTCAGGGGGTCTCAGTACTTC.

The chain uses TRBV6-5 and TRBJ1-1, with D unresolved. Germline V gene lookup returns CDR1 MNHEY and CDR2 SVGAGI. With 6 bases removed from V and 3 bases from J, the gap between germline ends came to 11 bases. The CDR3 contains 13 residues. CDR3 residues: CASSPTRDTEAFF. The CDR3 nucleotides are TGTGCCAGCAGCCCTACTAGGGACACTGAAGCTTTCTTT.

This clone has only one observation. The chain couples TRBV6-6 to TRBJ2-3; 10 nucleotides align to TRBD2. The CDR3 is made up of 16 amino acids. From germline, CDR1 is MNHNY and CDR2 SVGAGI (reference sequence). After removal of 6 bases from V and 4 bases from J, the junction contained 10 bases not matched to a gene. The CDR3 protein is CASRLSALAGPDTQYF. CDR3 DNA sequence: TGTGCCAGCAGACTCAGCGCACTAGCGGGGCCAGATACGCAGTATTTT.